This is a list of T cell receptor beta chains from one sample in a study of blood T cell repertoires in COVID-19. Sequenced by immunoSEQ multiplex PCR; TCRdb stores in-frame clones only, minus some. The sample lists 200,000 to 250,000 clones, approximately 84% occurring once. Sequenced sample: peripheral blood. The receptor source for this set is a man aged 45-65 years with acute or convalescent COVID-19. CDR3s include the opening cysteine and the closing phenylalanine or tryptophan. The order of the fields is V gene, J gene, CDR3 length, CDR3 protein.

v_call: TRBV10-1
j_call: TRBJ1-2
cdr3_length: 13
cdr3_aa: CASSEDRAGGYTF

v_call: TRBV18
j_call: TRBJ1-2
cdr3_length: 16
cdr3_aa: CASSTKTGTKGYGYTF

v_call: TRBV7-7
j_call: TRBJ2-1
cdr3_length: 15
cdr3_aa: CASSVGLAEYNEQFF

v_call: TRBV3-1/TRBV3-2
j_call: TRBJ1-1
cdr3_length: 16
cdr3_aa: CASSLRGQGASTEAFF

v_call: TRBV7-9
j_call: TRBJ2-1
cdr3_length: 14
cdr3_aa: CASSTRDRPNEQFF

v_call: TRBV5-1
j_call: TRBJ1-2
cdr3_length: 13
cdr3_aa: CASSADREYGYTF

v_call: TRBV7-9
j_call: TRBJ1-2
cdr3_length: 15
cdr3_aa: CASSLDIDRGGGYTF

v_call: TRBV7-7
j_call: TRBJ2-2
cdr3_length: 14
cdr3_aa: CASGGPGYTGELFF

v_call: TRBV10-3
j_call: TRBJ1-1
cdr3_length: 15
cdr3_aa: CAISGTGTEGKRAFF

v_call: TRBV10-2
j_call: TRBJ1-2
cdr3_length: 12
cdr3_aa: CASRAGSYGYTF

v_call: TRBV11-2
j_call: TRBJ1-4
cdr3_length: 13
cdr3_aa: CASSLGQNEKLFF

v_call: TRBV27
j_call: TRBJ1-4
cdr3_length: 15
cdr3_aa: CASQAGQGLSEKLFF

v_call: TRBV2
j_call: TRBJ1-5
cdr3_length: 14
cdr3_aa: CASSETSSHQPQHF

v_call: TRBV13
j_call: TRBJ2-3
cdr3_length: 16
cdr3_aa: CASSSTGTSGRVGQYF

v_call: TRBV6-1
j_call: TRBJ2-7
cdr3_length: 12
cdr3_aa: CASSEARGEQYF

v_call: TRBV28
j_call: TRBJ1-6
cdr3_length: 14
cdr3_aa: CASTGGWGNSPLHF